The 4 T cell receptor beta chains below all came from one sample that was sequenced in a study of somatic mutations in cytotoxic T cells in rheumatoid arthritis (TCRdb year 2017). Library method: the immunoSEQ multiplex PCR assay. TCRdb mirrors the immuneACCESS table, restricted to in-frame sequences. Some clones are absent from its copies; in checked studies, under half trace to an unresolved V gene, and the reason for the others is unknown. In all, the sample holds 20,000 to 25,000 clones, and 75% to 80% of those were seen once. Jointly, the top ten make up approximately 10% of the sample. The sample taken for sequencing was CD8+ T cells sorted from blood. These receptors came from an adult with rheumatoid arthritis.

The chain carries TRBV19 and TRBJ1-5, with a tentative D call TRBD1 (6 bases). CDR3 length equals 15 residues. The germline V and J ends were trimmed by 4 bases and 6 bases, with 16 bases remaining between them. Germline V gene lookup returns CDR1 LNHDA and CDR2 SQIVND (reference sequence). CDR3 nucleotides: TGTGCCAGTAGTAATCCGGGACAAAGGGTTCAGCCCCAGCATTTT. Its protein is CASSNPGQRVQPQHF.

The V call is TRBV2, the J call TRBJ1-1; possible D gene TRBD1, 6 bases. The length of the CDR3 is 12 residues. Between the trimmed V and J ends, which lost 4 bases and 7 bases, there was a span of 10 bases. Germline loops: CDR1 SNHLY, CDR2 FYNNEI. The CDR3 is CASSAGEVEAFF. DNA of the CDR3: TGTGCCAGCAGTGCAGGGGAAGTTGAAGCTTTCTTT.

This chain links TRBV15 with TRBJ2-1; no firm D call. This CDR3 spans 15 amino acids. V was pared by 3 bases and J by 6 bases, with 15 bases between. The germline V gene has CDR1 LNHNV and CDR2 YYDKDF (reference sequence). CDR3 region: CATSSPLISGNEQFF. The CDR3, as DNA: TGTGCCACCAGCAGCCCTCTAATTTCGGGCAATGAGCAGTTCTTC.

This chain links TRBV4-2 with TRBJ1-1; no reliable D call. The V and J ends lost 0 bases and 7 bases respectively, with 12 bases between them. The CDR3 is 14 amino acids. CDR1 and CDR2 (germline): LGHNA, YNFKEQ. The CDR3 DNA follows: TGTGCCAGCAGCCAAGATTGGGCCTGGGGTGAAGCTTTCTTT. As protein: CASSQDWAWGEAFF.